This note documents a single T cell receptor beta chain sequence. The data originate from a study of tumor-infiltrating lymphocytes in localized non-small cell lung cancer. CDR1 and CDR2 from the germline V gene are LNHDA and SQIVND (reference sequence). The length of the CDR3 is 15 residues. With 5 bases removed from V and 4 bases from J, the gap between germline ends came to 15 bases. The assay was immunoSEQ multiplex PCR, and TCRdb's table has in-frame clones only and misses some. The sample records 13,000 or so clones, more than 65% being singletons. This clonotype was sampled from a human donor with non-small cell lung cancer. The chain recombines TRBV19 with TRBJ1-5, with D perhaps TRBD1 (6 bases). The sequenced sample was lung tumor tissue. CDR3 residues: CASSPRQALNQPQHF. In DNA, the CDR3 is TGTGCCAGTAGTCCAAGACAGGCACTAAATCAGCCCCAGCATTTT.